These T cell receptor beta chains were read from a single sample in a study of molecular identifiers for immune sequencing clone quantification. TCRdb recomputed calls from the PCR reads with MiXCR, one row per CDR3 protein. Among under 600,000 distinct CDR3 sequences listed, 25% were seen once. The sequenced sample was naive CD8+ T cells from blood, with Jurkat cell RNA spiked in. The receptors were sampled from a human donor in good health. Some libraries in this study had Jurkat cell RNA spiked in. Both conserved end residues are part of each CDR3.

cdr3_aa,v_call,cdr3_length,j_call
CASSLRRDRGFWEQYF,TRBV7-2,16,TRBJ2-7
CAWSRLLGSPGRQPTYEQYF,TRBV30,20,TRBJ2-7
CATSSSGDTGELFF,TRBV15,14,TRBJ2-2
CASSPVYQGLEKPQYF,TRBV28,16,TRBJ2-5
CASSLELGQGNNEQFF,TRBV11-3,16,TRBJ2-1
CSVEDAWGTPSSYNEQFF,TRBV29-1,18,TRBJ2-1
CASTKSNTGELFF,TRBV2,13,TRBJ2-2
CATSDHPKQGAIGEAFF,TRBV24-1,17,TRBJ1-1
CSVRPDYGYTF,TRBV29-1,11,TRBJ1-2
CASSSGQNTDTQYF,TRBV19,14,TRBJ2-3
CASSYGQVASYEQYF,TRBV5-3,15,TRBJ2-7
CASSEEDPNTGELFF,TRBV5-6,15,TRBJ2-2
CSARNRGGTEAFF,TRBV20-1,13,TRBJ1-1
CAWSASPLLADTQYF,TRBV30,15,TRBJ2-3
CASSRTERHEQFF,TRBV27,13,TRBJ2-1
CASSLGLTPETQYF,TRBV5-6,14,TRBJ2-5
CASSLRTVHDSPLHF,TRBV5-3,15,TRBJ1-6
CASSSTLGETQYF,TRBV6-5,13,TRBJ2-5
CASSLSWGSTDTQYF,TRBV27,15,TRBJ2-3
CASSSAVTGIFTDTQYF,TRBV27,17,TRBJ2-3
CASSLDGGLEETQYF,TRBV12-3/TRBV12-4,15,TRBJ2-5
CASSQDYPNEQFF,TRBV7-6,13,TRBJ2-1
CATDTGGPTEAFF,TRBV19,13,TRBJ1-1
CAWSPPSLYNEQFF,TRBV30,14,TRBJ2-1
CASGLQGQETQYF,TRBV12-5,13,TRBJ2-5
CASSQEEGMNTEAFF,TRBV4-3,15,TRBJ1-1
CASSVYVAGSYNEQFF,TRBV25-1,16,TRBJ2-1
CASSWEWQSSYEQYF,TRBV5-1,15,TRBJ2-7
CAWSVVYADTQYF,TRBV30,13,TRBJ2-3
CASSAPGLTNEQYF,TRBV7-9,14,TRBJ2-7
CASSHSPGLVHNEQFF,TRBV4-1,16,TRBJ2-1
CASSSMEGGTQYF,TRBV6-5,13,TRBJ2-3
CNVKLDTQYF,TRBV29-1,10,TRBJ2-3
CASSPTGGINEKLFF,TRBV27,15,TRBJ1-4
CASRRQNAGSNQPQHF,TRBV7-2,16,TRBJ1-5
CSVEWSVSEETQYF,TRBV29-1,14,TRBJ2-5
CASSFDSATDTQYF,TRBV28,14,TRBJ2-3
CASSEGQGRAINEQFF,TRBV2,16,TRBJ2-1